This record concerns one TCR beta chain sequence. Its target is not known. The time point: recipient sample about 28 days before transplant, after cytoreduction. The CDR3 contains 16 residues. The germline V and J ends were trimmed by 5 bases and 3 bases, with 19 bases remaining between them. The germline CDR1 and CDR2 sequences are SGHTS and YDEGEE. Profiling relied on immunoSEQ multiplex PCR, and the TCRdb table lists in-frame clones only, not all of them. Of 30,000 to 40,000 clones in the sample, roughly 94% were seen once. The data derive from a study of T cell clonotyping in hematopoietic cell transplantation. Whole-study findings and limits: At the given depth, recipient repertoires were over 97% de novo clonotypes. After transplant, recipient diversity fell while pathologically expanded clonotypes grew through day 180. Without cell sorting, CD4 versus CD8 contributions remain unresolved. Graft donor and pretransplant recipient Inverse Simpson Index values predicted broader posttransplant TCR diversity.

The clonotype was recovered from a middle-aged man with chronic myeloid leukemia. Some clones in this sample may be carry-over from other donors' samples. Sequences were derived from peripheral blood mononuclear cells, sampled before stem cell transplant. J is TRBJ2-3 and V is TRBV5-8; TRBD2 might be the D (5 bases). The CDR3 is CASSSVLGAETDTQYF. DNA for the CDR3: TGTGCCAGCAGTTCGGTTCTGGGAGCGGAAACAGATACGCAGTATTTT.